A selection of T cell receptor beta chains follows, all from one sample in a study of blood T cell repertoires in COVID-19. Clones were read by immunoSEQ multiplex PCR, and TCRdb kept only the in-frame ones, dropping some. Of roughly 190,000 clones listed, 83% are singletons. Sequencing input: peripheral blood. The receptors were gathered from a man aged 50 to 60 with active or convalescent COVID-19. The CDR3 runs from the conserved cysteine through the conserved F or W. D genes are given only for firm matches. Clone size, where shown, is once, few, many, or a class for clones that have expanded.

J	size	V	D	CDR3	DNA
TRBJ1-2	few	TRBV19	NA	CASSQQALGGYTF	TGTGCCAGTAGCCAACAGGCCTTGGGTGGCTACACCTTC
TRBJ1-1	NA	TRBV6-5	NA	CASTPRLDTEAFF	TGTGCCAGCACTCCCCGGTTGGACACTGAAGCTTTCTTT
TRBJ1-5	NA	TRBV12-1	NA	CASSPLWRVDQPQHF	TGTGCCAGCAGCCCTCTATGGAGGGTGGATCAGCCCCAGCATTTT
TRBJ1-1	few	TRBV19	TRBD1	CATRQGEIRNEAFF	TGTGCCACCAGACAGGGGGAGATTAGAAATGAAGCTTTCTTT
TRBJ1-6	NA	TRBV7-2	NA	CASSLASQGLLNSPLHF	TGTGCCAGCAGCTTAGCGTCTCAGGGCCTCCTTAATTCACCCCTCCACTTT
TRBJ1-1	NA	TRBV7-9	TRBD1	CASSLGTGGMNTEAFF	TGTGCCAGCAGCTTAGGGACAGGCGGGATGAACACTGAAGCTTTCTTT
TRBJ2-3	few	TRBV28	TRBD2	CASSSSGRSDTQYF	TGTGCCAGCAGCTCTAGCGGGAGATCAGATACGCAGTATTTT
TRBJ2-1	NA	TRBV11-2	NA	CASSHVKQRGRGNEQFF	TGTGCCAGCAGCCACGTCAAGCAAAGGGGCCGCGGCAATGAGCAGTTCTTC
TRBJ2-3	NA	TRBV4-2	NA	CASSLLASTDTQYF	TGTGCCAGCAGCCTCCTGGCTAGCACAGATACGCAGTATTTT
TRBJ2-3	NA	TRBV15	NA	CVTSRGDLSDTQYF	TGTGTCACCAGCAGGGGAGACCTTTCCGATACGCAGTATTTT
TRBJ1-2	NA	TRBV13	NA	CASSFRGGNYGYTF	TGTGCCAGCAGCTTTCGGGGAGGCAACTATGGCTACACCTTC
TRBJ2-4	NA	TRBV7-9	TRBD1	CASSPGQMIAKNIQYF	TGTGCCAGCAGCCCGGGACAGATGATAGCCAAAAACATTCAGTACTTC
TRBJ2-3	NA	TRBV13	NA	CASSLHSGPDTQYF	TGTGCCAGCAGCTTACATAGCGGACCGGATACGCAGTATTTT
TRBJ2-7	NA	TRBV7-8	NA	CASRGSYSYEQYF	TGTGCCTCCCGGGGGTCTTACTCCTACGAGCAGTACTTC
TRBJ1-6	once	TRBV6-5	NA	CASSGQPTNSPLHF	TGTGCCAGCAGCGGACAGCCTACGAATTCACCCCTCCACTTT
TRBJ2-3	NA	TRBV2	TRBD2	CASSEASGGATDTQYF	TGTGCCAGCAGTGAAGCAAGCGGGGGGGCTACAGATACGCAGTATTTT
TRBJ1-5	NA	TRBV6-2/TRBV6-3	NA	CASSYGQHNQPQHF	TGTGCCAGCAGTTATGGGCAGCACAATCAGCCCCAGCATTTT
TRBJ2-5	NA	TRBV20-1	NA	CSARGETQYF	TGCAGTGCTCGGGGGGAGACCCAGTACTTC
TRBJ1-6	NA	TRBV15	TRBD1	CATSRAGQGNSPLHF	TGTGCCACCAGCAGAGCCGGACAGGGGAATTCACCCCTCCACTTT
TRBJ1-5	NA	TRBV6-2/TRBV6-3	NA	CASSRRLNQPQHF	TGTGCCAGCAGCCGCAGGTTGAATCAGCCCCAGCATTTT